Described below is a single T cell receptor beta chain sequence and its context. V trimming: 4 bases; J trimming: 0 bases; junction bases outside the gene matches: 7. The CDR3 has 15 amino acids. Germline CDR1 reads SGHNT; CDR2 reads YYREEE (reference sequence). This record belongs to a study of T cell changes during pregnancy in multiple sclerosis. Method: immunoSEQ multiplex PCR; TCRdb's copy keeps in-frame clones and lacks some. The sample has more than 70,000 clones, 91% seen once; the top ten hold around 1.7%. The sequencing used peripheral blood, collected after pregnancy. The chain uses TRBV5-4 and TRBJ2-7, with 7 bases fitting TRBD1. The source of this sequence is a female donor in good health, enrolled as a control in a pregnancy study. Here the CDR3 reads CASSMDRSSSYEQYF. The CDR3 coding sequence is TGTGCCAGCAGCATGGACAGGTCCAGCTCCTACGAGCAGTACTTC.